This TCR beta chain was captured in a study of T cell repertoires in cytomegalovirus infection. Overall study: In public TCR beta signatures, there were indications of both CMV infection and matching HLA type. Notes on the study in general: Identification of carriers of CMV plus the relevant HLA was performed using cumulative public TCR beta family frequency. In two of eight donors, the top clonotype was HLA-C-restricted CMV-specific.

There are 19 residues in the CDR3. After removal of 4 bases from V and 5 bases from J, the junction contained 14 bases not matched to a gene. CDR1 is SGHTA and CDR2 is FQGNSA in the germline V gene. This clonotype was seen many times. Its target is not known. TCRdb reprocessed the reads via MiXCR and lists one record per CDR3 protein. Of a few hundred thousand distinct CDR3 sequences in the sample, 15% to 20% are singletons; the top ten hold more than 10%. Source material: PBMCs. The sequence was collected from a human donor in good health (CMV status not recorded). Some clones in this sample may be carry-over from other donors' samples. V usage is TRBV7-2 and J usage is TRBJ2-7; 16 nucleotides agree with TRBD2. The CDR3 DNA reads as TGTGCCAGCAGCTCGTTCGGGACTAGCGGGGGGGCTTTCCTAGACGAGCAGTACTTC. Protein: CASSSFGTSGGAFLDEQYF.